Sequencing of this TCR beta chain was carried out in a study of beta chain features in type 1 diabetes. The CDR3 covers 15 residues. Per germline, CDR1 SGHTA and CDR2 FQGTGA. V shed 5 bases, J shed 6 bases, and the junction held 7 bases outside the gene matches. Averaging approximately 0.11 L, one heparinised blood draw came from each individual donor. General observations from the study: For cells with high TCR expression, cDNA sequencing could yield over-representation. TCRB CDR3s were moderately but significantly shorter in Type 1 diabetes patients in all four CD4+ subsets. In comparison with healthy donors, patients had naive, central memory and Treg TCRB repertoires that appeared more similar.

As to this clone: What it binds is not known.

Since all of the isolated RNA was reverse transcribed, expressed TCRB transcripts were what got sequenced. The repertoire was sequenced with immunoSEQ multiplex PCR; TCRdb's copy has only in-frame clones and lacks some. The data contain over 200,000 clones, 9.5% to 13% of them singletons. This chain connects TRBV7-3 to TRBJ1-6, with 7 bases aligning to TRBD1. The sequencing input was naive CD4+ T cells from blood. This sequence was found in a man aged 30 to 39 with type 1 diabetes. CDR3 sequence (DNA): TGTGCCAGCAGCCTCTCGACAGGGCTTAATTCACCCCTCCACTTT. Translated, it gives CASSLSTGLNSPLHF.